This is a list of T cell receptor beta chains from one sample in a study of PD-L1 blockade in urothelial cancer. The table came from immunoSEQ multiplex PCR; TCRdb's copy has only in-frame clones and leaves some out. This table holds some 65,000 clones, around 86% found once. The sequencing here drew on PBMCs, taken around atezolizumab (anti-PD-L1) treatment. These TCRs come from a man between 70 and 80 years old with urothelial cancer. CDR3s include the opening cysteine and the closing phenylalanine or tryptophan. D genes are given only for firm matches. Part of the rows lack a size; the others show once, few, many or a class for expanded clones.

TRBD2,TRBJ2-5,NA,TRBV5-4,CASSPAGGPKETQYF,TGTGCCAGCAGCCCGGCGGGAGGTCCCAAAGAGACCCAGTACTTC
TRBD1,TRBJ2-7,NA,TRBV2,CASGGIRDRSSYEQYF,TGTGCCAGCGGTGGAATCCGGGACAGGAGCTCCTACGAGCAGTACTTC
NA,TRBJ1-2,few,TRBV2,CASFLRAANYGYTF,TGTGCCAGCTTCCTTCGCGCCGCTAACTATGGCTACACCTTC
NA,TRBJ2-2,NA,TRBV10-3,CAISDLATTDGELFF,TGTGCCATCAGTGACCTGGCCACGACTGACGGGGAGCTGTTTTTT
TRBD2,TRBJ2-7,NA,TRBV14,CASSQAGGVLEQYF,TGTGCCAGCAGCCAAGCGGGAGGAGTCCTCGAGCAGTACTTC
TRBD2,TRBJ2-5,NA,TRBV19,CASSPRTSGHQETQYF,TGTGCCAGTAGTCCTCGGACTAGCGGCCACCAAGAGACCCAGTACTTC
TRBD2,TRBJ2-1,NA,TRBV6-5,CASQPTSGRMNEQFF,TGTGCCAGCCAACCTACTAGCGGGAGGATGAATGAGCAGTTCTTC
NA,TRBJ2-7,NA,TRBV2,CASRIRQGTYEQYF,TGTGCCAGCAGAATCAGGCAGGGAACCTACGAGCAGTACTTC
TRBD1,TRBJ2-3,NA,TRBV6-1,CASPHEGARTDTQYF,TGTGCCAGTCCGCATGAGGGGGCACGCACAGATACGCAGTATTTT
NA,TRBJ2-1,once,TRBV11-2,CASSLETGRGAKDEQFF,TGTGCCAGCAGCTTAGAAACCGGTCGGGGAGCAAAGGATGAGCAGTTCTTC
NA,TRBJ2-2,NA,TRBV5-1,CASSPSGGVTGELFF,TGCGCCAGCAGCCCCTCTGGCGGGGTAACCGGGGAGCTGTTTTTT
TRBD2,TRBJ2-1,once,TRBV11-2,CASSPRTSGRGNEQFF,TGTGCCAGCAGCCCCCGGACTAGCGGGAGGGGGAATGAGCAGTTCTTC
NA,TRBJ1-1,NA,TRBV10-3,CAIGVTNTEAFF,TGTGCCATAGGGGTCACGAACACTGAAGCTTTCTTT
TRBD1,TRBJ1-5,NA,TRBV28,CASTPDREPPLVDPQHF,TGTGCCAGCACCCCCGACAGGGAGCCACCCCTGGTGGATCCCCAGCATTTT
NA,TRBJ1-4,NA,TRBV4-1,CASSQPLGQPNEKLFF,TGCGCCAGCAGCCAACCCCTTGGACAGCCCAATGAAAAACTGTTTTTT
TRBD1,TRBJ2-7,NA,TRBV5-6,CASKGTVSYEQYF,TGTGCCAGCAAGGGGACAGTCTCCTACGAGCAGTACTTC
TRBD2,TRBJ2-7,few,TRBV4-2,CASSQPGGSYEQYF,TGTGCCAGCAGCCAGCCGGGAGGCTCCTACGAGCAGTACTTC
TRBD2,TRBJ2-7,NA,TRBV7-6,CASSLGASGREYEQYF,TGTGCCAGCAGCTTAGGGGCTAGCGGGAGAGAGTACGAGCAGTACTTC
TRBD1,TRBJ1-3,once,TRBV5-6,CASSFSGTGVAGNTIYF,TGTGCCAGCAGCTTTTCCGGGACAGGGGTTGCTGGAAACACCATATATTTT
TRBD1,TRBJ1-2,NA,TRBV7-9,CASSPTGGADGYTF,TGTGCCAGCAGCCCGACAGGGGGCGCCGATGGCTACACCTTC
TRBD1,TRBJ1-5,NA,TRBV19,CASSTLRQGLANQPQHF,TGTGCCAGTAGTACCTTAAGACAGGGACTAGCAAATCAGCCCCAGCATTTT
NA,TRBJ1-1,NA,TRBV15,CATSRARGGTEAFF,TGTGCCACCAGCAGAGCTCGGGGGGGCACTGAAGCTTTCTTT
TRBD2,TRBJ2-7,NA,TRBV6-6,CATASGTPYEQYF,TGTGCTACGGCTAGCGGGACTCCCTACGAGCAGTACTTC
NA,TRBJ1-2,NA,TRBV29-1,CSVGDWGYGYTF,TGCAGCGTTGGGGACTGGGGCTATGGCTACACCTTC
TRBD2,TRBJ2-7,few,TRBV5-1,CASSPGAGGLSYEQYF,TGCGCCAGCAGTCCAGGAGCGGGAGGACTTTCCTACGAGCAGTACTTC
NA,TRBJ1-1,NA,TRBV6-6,CASSPGGITEAFF,TGTGCCAGCAGTCCGGGAGGGATCACTGAAGCTTTCTTT
NA,TRBJ1-2,NA,TRBV10-3,CAISESHREESYGYTF,TGTGCCATCAGTGAGTCACACAGGGAAGAGTCCTATGGCTACACCTTC
TRBD1,TRBJ2-7,NA,TRBV5-1,CASSSDRAPHEQYF,TGCGCCAGCAGCTCGGACAGGGCCCCCCACGAGCAGTACTTC
NA,TRBJ1-2,few,TRBV30,CAWSVLGEEYTF,TGTGCCTGGAGTGTACTGGGGGAGGAGTACACCTTC
NA,TRBJ1-3,NA,TRBV7-2,CASSSTQGGSGNTIYF,TGTGCCAGCAGCTCCACGCAAGGGGGATCTGGAAACACCATATATTTT
NA,TRBJ2-7,NA,TRBV28,CASSYSYEQYF,TGTGCCAGCAGCTACAGCTACGAGCAGTACTTC
NA,TRBJ1-1,NA,TRBV27,CASSLIRGSTEAFF,TGTGCCAGCAGTTTAATAAGGGGTTCGACTGAAGCTTTCTTT
NA,TRBJ1-2,NA,TRBV5-1,CASSLVRGDYGYTF,TGCGCCAGCAGCTTGGTTCGGGGGGACTATGGCTACACCTTC
TRBD2,TRBJ2-1,NA,TRBV28,CASSSSGRAAYNEQFF,TGTGCCAGCAGTTCGAGCGGGAGGGCCGCCTACAATGAGCAGTTCTTC
TRBD2,TRBJ2-7,NA,TRBV6-1,CASSEWGGRIYEQYF,TGTGCCAGCAGTGAATGGGGCGGGAGGATCTACGAGCAGTACTTC
NA,TRBJ2-7,once,TRBV7-9,CASSLGGLSYEQYF,TGTGCCAGCAGCTTAGGGGGACTCTCCTACGAGCAGTACTTC
TRBD2,TRBJ2-5,NA,TRBV29-1,CSVRGTSGRKSETQYF,TGCAGCGTTAGGGGGACTAGCGGGAGGAAAAGTGAGACCCAGTACTTC
TRBD2,TRBJ2-1,NA,TRBV7-3,CASSLAGASGSSNEQFF,TGTGCCAGCAGCCTAGCGGGAGCTAGCGGGAGTAGTAATGAGCAGTTCTTC
TRBD1,TRBJ1-4,NA,TRBV9,CASSTGQANEKLFF,TGTGCCAGCAGCACCGGACAGGCGAATGAAAAACTGTTTTTT
TRBD1,TRBJ2-3,NA,TRBV5-4,CASSWDGQGWGTDTQYF,TGTGCCAGCAGCTGGGACGGACAGGGGTGGGGCACAGATACGCAGTATTTT
NA,TRBJ1-5,NA,TRBV7-9,CASSGSGWNQPQHF,TGTGCCAGCAGCGGCTCAGGGTGGAATCAGCCCCAGCATTTT
NA,TRBJ2-3,NA,TRBV6-1,CASKGGTQYF,TGTGCCAGCAAAGGGGGTACGCAGTATTTT
NA,TRBJ2-1,NA,TRBV5-4,CASSSGQYNEQFF,TGTGCCAGCAGTTCCGGACAGTACAATGAGCAGTTCTTC
NA,TRBJ1-5,few,TRBV30,CAWGKGDNQPQHF,TGTGCCTGGGGCAAAGGAGACAATCAGCCCCAGCATTTT
NA,TRBJ2-2,NA,TRBV6-5,CASRLPGGTGELFF,TGTGCCAGCAGGCTCCCAGGCGGGACCGGGGAGCTGTTTTTT
TRBD1,TRBJ2-7,NA,TRBV2,CASVRDRGEQYF,TGTGCCAGCGTAAGGGACAGAGGCGAGCAGTACTTC
TRBD1,TRBJ2-7,once,TRBV6-5,CASSRRQGLNEQYF,TGTGCCAGCAGCCGACGACAGGGTCTAAACGAGCAGTACTTC
NA,TRBJ1-1,NA,TRBV29-1,CSVEDRTPSNTEAFF,TGCAGCGTTGAAGATCGTACACCTTCGAACACTGAAGCTTTCTTT
TRBD2,TRBJ2-7,NA,TRBV6-5,CASTPGTSTRKQYF,TGTGCCAGCACTCCAGGGACTAGCACCAGGAAGCAGTACTTC
NA,TRBJ1-3,NA,TRBV7-7,CASSSGPGNTIYF,TGTGCTAGCAGCTCCGGTCCTGGAAACACCATATATTTT